The rows below give T cell receptor beta chains drawn from one sample of a study of T cells in localized non-small cell lung cancer. Assay: immunoSEQ multiplex PCR; the TCRdb copy retains only in-frame clones and omits some. The sample shows roughly 30,000 clones, approximately 90% of them seen only once. The sample here was peripheral blood, taken before any cancer treatment. The source of these receptors is a woman aged 18-49 years with stage I lung adenocarcinoma. Each CDR3 is given with its conserved first and last residue. Fields, in order: V gene, CDR3 length, clone size, J gene, D gene, CDR3 protein, CDR3 DNA. D genes are given only for firm matches. Some rows have no size entry. The others give once, few or many, or a class for an expanded clone.

>TRBV20-1|11|NA|TRBJ1-1|NA
CSAPRDTEAFF
TGCAGTGCCCCCCGGGATACTGAAGCTTTCTTT
>TRBV9|15|NA|TRBJ2-1|TRBD2
CASSGPSGWGNEQFF
TGTGCCAGCAGCGGACCTAGCGGGTGGGGCAATGAGCAGTTCTTC
>TRBV11-3|16|NA|TRBJ2-1|TRBD1
CASSPPDRVRNNEQFF
TGTGCCAGCAGCCCCCCAGACAGGGTACGAAACAATGAGCAGTTCTTC
>TRBV5-4|17|NA|TRBJ2-5|TRBD2
CASSVGLAGGTQETQYF
TGTGCCAGCAGCGTGGGACTAGCGGGAGGGACCCAAGAGACCCAGTACTTC
>TRBV30|12|NA|TRBJ2-7|NA
CAWSWQGYEQYF
TGTGCCTGGAGTTGGCAGGGCTACGAGCAGTACTTC
>TRBV18|13|NA|TRBJ2-2|NA
CASSRDHTGELFF
TGTGCCAGCTCGCGGGACCACACCGGGGAGCTGTTTTTT
>TRBV5-5|18|NA|TRBJ2-3|TRBD2
CASRDSGTSGQRTDTQYF
TGTGCCAGCAGGGATTCCGGGACTAGCGGCCAAAGGACAGATACGCAGTATTTT
>TRBV5-8|13|NA|TRBJ1-5|NA
CASSVDGYQPQHF
TGTGCCAGCAGCGTCGACGGGTATCAGCCCCAGCATTTT
>TRBV5-4|13|NA|TRBJ1-1|NA
CASSSHLNTEAFF
TGTGCCAGCAGCTCCCATCTAAACACTGAAGCTTTCTTT
>TRBV4-1|14|NA|TRBJ1-1|NA
CASSQGLGATEAFF
TGCGCCAGCAGCCAAGGCCTCGGAGCTACTGAAGCTTTCTTT
>TRBV6-1|15|NA|TRBJ1-5|NA
CATRPGHSGSQPQHF
TGTGCCACCCGACCGGGACATTCGGGAAGTCAGCCCCAGCATTTT
>TRBV7-5|15|NA|TRBJ1-2|NA
CVRSLGGTVNRGYTF
TGTGTCAGAAGCTTAGGTGGGACAGTAAATCGTGGCTACACCTTC
>TRBV19|16|NA|TRBJ2-4|TRBD1
CASSPITGGWKNIQYF
TGTGCCAGTAGTCCAATCACAGGGGGCTGGAAAAACATTCAGTACTTC
>TRBV6-1|15|NA|TRBJ2-7|NA
CASSEALQGSYEQYF
TGTGCCAGCAGTGAAGCGCTCCAGGGATCCTACGAGCAGTACTTC
>TRBV30|15|NA|TRBJ2-1|TRBD2
CAWMTAGGPGNEQFF
TGTGCCTGGATGACGGCGGGAGGGCCGGGCAATGAGCAGTTCTTC
>TRBV6-1|18|NA|TRBJ2-1|TRBD2
CASSDDSPMTSGRPEQFF
TGTGCCAGCAGTGATGACTCACCCATGACTAGCGGGAGGCCTGAGCAGTTCTTC
>TRBV7-3|14|NA|TRBJ1-1|NA
CASSLDGLNTEAFF
TGTGCCAGCAGCTTAGACGGATTGAACACTGAAGCTTTCTTT
>TRBV18|15|NA|TRBJ2-3|TRBD2
CASSSTSGSTDTQYF
TGTGCCAGCTCATCTACTAGCGGGAGTACAGATACGCAGTATTTT
>TRBV6-5|15|NA|TRBJ1-1|NA
CASSYPSSAGHEAFF
TGTGCCAGCAGTTACCCATCGTCCGCCGGCCATGAAGCTTTCTTT
>TRBV27|14|NA|TRBJ2-7|NA
CASSLNAVSYEQYF
TGTGCCAGCAGTTTAAACGCGGTTTCCTACGAGCAGTACTTC
>TRBV5-5|15|NA|TRBJ2-5|TRBD1
CASSLLQGARETQYF
TGTGCCAGCAGCTTGCTCCAGGGGGCACGAGAGACCCAGTACTTC
>TRBV5-5|14|NA|TRBJ1-2|NA
CASSLGGTHYGYTF
TGTGCCAGCAGCTTGGGTGGGACACACTATGGCTACACCTTC
>TRBV29-1|12|NA|TRBJ1-1|NA
CSVGDQNTEAFF
TGCAGCGTTGGGGACCAGAACACTGAAGCTTTCTTT
>TRBV7-2|14|once|TRBJ2-2|NA
CASSFSGGTGELFF
TGTGCCAGCAGCTTTAGCGGAGGAACCGGGGAGCTGTTTTTT
>TRBV28|13|NA|TRBJ1-4|NA
CASKALTNEKLFF
TGTGCCAGCAAGGCACTTACTAATGAAAAACTGTTTTTT
>TRBV9|15|NA|TRBJ2-1|TRBD2
CASSLSGSSYNEQFF
TGTGCCAGCAGTCTTAGCGGGAGCTCCTACAATGAGCAGTTCTTC
>TRBV6-5|15|NA|TRBJ2-1|NA
CASSALRGSYNEQFF
TGTGCCAGCAGTGCCTTGAGAGGGTCCTACAATGAGCAGTTCTTC
>TRBV5-6|12|once|TRBJ2-7|TRBD1
CASTVRTGEQYF
TGTGCCAGCACCGTGCGGACAGGCGAGCAGTACTTC
>TRBV5-6|16|NA|TRBJ1-5|NA
CASSLFSGIANQPQHF
TGTGCCAGCAGCTTGTTTTCCGGGATTGCCAATCAGCCCCAGCATTTT
>TRBV29-1|12|once|TRBJ2-1|TRBD2
CSGDYPGNEQFF
TGCAGCGGGGACTATCCGGGGAATGAGCAGTTCTTC
>TRBV25-1|14|NA|TRBJ1-2|NA
CASSESGGIGGYTF
TGTGCCAGCAGTGAATCTGGGGGCATCGGTGGCTACACCTTC
>TRBV11-2|12|NA|TRBJ1-3|NA
CASSLGAGTIYF
TGTGCCAGCAGCTTAGGGGCGGGCACCATATATTTT
>TRBV16|19|NA|TRBJ1-3|NA
CASSQSSPDRTYSGNTIYF
TGTGCCAGCAGCCAATCGAGCCCTGACAGGACGTACTCTGGAAACACCATATATTTT
>TRBV16|15|once|TRBJ2-7|TRBD2
CASSHRMGGTREQYF
TGTGCCAGCAGCCACCGTATGGGGGGGACGCGCGAGCAGTACTTC
>TRBV7-9|13|NA|TRBJ2-3|NA
CASSLTETDTQYF
TGTGCCAGCAGCTTAACAGAAACAGATACGCAGTATTTT
>TRBV6-1|16|NA|TRBJ2-1|TRBD2
CASSGYSGRSYNEQFF
TGTGCCAGCAGTGGATATAGCGGGAGATCCTACAATGAGCAGTTCTTC
>TRBV11-3|15|NA|TRBJ2-5|TRBD2
CASSLLVAGIETQYF
TGTGCCAGCAGCTTATTGGTAGCGGGAATTGAGACCCAGTACTTC
>TRBV12-5|11|NA|TRBJ2-1|NA
CASDNEREQFF
TGTGCTAGTGACAACGAGCGAGAGCAGTTCTTC
>TRBV7-9|16|NA|TRBJ2-4|TRBD1
CASSLGDRGRSNIQYF
TGTGCCAGCAGCTTAGGAGACAGGGGTAGATCAAACATTCAGTACTTC